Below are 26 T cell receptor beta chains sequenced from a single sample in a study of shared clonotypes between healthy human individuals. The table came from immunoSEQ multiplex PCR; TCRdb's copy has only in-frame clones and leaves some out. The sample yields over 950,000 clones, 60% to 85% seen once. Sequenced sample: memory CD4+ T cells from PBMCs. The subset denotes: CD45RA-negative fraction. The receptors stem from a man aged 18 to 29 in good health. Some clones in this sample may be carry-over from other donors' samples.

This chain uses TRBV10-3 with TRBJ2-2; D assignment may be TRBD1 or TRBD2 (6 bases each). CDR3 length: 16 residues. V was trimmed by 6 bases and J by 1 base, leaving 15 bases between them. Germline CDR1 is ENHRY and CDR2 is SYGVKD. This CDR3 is CAISDRGGLNTGELFF. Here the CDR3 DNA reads TGTGCCATCAGCGATCGTGGGGGGCTGAACACCGGGGAGCTGTTTTTT.

DNA of the CDR3: TGTGCCAGGTCGGACCGGAATCAGCCCCAGCATTTT. Residues: CARSDRNQPQHF. The gene calls are TRBV19 and TRBJ1-5; D remains unclear. V was trimmed by 9 bases and J by 4 bases, leaving 10 bases between them. Germline V gives CDR1 LNHDA, CDR2 SQIVND (reference sequence). The CDR3 is 12 residues long.

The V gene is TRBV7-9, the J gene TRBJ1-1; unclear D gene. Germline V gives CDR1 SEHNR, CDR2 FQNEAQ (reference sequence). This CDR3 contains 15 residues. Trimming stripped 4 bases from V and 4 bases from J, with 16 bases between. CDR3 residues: CASSSPTWTGTEAFF. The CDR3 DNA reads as TGTGCCAGCAGCTCCCCCACGTGGACGGGCACTGAAGCTTTCTTT.

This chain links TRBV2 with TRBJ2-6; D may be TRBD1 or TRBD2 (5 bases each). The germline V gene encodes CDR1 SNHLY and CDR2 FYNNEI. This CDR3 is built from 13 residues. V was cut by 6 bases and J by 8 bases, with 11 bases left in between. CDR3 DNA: TGTGCCAGCAGCAGGGACCAATCCAACGTCCTGACTTTC. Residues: CASSRDQSNVLTF.

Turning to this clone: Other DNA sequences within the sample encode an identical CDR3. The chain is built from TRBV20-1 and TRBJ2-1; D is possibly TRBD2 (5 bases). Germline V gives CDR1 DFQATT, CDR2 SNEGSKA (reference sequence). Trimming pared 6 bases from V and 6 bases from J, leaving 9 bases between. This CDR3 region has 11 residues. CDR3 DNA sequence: TGCAGTGCGTGGACTGGCAATGAGCAGTTCTTC. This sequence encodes CSAWTGNEQFF.

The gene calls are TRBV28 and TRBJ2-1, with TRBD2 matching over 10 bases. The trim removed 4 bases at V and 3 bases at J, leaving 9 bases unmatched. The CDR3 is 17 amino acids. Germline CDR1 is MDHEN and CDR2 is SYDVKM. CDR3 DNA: TGTGCCAGCAGTTCCGCTAGCGGGAGCTTAGACTACAATGAGCAGTTCTTC. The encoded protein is CASSSASGSLDYNEQFF. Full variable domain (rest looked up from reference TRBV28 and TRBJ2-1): DVKVTQSSRYLVKRTGEKVFLECVQDMDHENMFWYRQDPGLGLRLIYFSYDVKMKEKGDIPEGYSVSREKKERFSLILESASTNQTSMYLCASSSASGSLDYNEQFFGPGTRLTVL.

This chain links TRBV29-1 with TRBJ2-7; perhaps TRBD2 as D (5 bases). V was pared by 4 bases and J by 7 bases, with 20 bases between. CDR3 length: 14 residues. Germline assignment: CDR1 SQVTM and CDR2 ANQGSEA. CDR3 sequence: CSVARAEEVGEQYF. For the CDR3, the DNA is TGCAGCGTTGCCCGGGCCGAGGAGGTGGGAGAGCAGTACTTC.

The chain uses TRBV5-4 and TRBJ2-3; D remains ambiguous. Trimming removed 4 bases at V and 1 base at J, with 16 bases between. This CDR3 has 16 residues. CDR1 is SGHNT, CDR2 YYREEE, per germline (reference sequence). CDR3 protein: CASSRTEVWGTDTQYF. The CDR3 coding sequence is TGTGCCAGCAGCAGAACTGAGGTTTGGGGCACAGATACGCAGTATTTT.

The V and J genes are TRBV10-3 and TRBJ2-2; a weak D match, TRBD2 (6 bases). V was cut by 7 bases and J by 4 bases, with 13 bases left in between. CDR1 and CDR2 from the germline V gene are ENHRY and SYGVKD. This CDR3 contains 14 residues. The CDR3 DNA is TGTGCCATCAACCGGGAGCTGAGCACCGGGGAGCTGTTTTTT. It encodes CAINRELSTGELFF.

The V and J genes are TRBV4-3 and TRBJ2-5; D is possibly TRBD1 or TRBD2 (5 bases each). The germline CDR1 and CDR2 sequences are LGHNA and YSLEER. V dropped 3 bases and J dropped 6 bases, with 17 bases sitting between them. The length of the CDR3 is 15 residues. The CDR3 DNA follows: TGCGCCAGCAGCCAGGTCCCCGGGACGGCAAAGACCCAGTACTTC. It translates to CASSQVPGTAKTQYF.

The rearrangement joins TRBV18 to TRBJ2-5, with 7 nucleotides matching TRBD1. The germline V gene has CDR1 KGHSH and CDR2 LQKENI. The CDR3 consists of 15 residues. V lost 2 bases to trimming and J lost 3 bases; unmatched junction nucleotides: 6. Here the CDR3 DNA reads TGTGCCAGCTCACCAGGGACAGCCAGCGAAGAGACCCAGTACTTC. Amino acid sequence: CASSPGTASEETQYF.

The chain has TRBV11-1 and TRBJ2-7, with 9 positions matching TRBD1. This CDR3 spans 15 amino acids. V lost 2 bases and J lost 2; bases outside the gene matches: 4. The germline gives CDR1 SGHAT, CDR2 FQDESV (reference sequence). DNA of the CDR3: TGTGCCAGCAGCTTATCCGGGACAGGGACCTACGAGCAGTACTTC. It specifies CASSLSGTGTYEQYF.

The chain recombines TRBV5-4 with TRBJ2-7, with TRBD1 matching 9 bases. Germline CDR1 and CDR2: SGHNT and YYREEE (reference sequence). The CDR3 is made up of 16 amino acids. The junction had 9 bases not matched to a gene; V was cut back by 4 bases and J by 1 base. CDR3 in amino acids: CASSTGTGPPSYEQYF. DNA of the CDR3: TGTGCCAGCAGCACCGGGACAGGGCCGCCGTCCTACGAGCAGTACTTC.

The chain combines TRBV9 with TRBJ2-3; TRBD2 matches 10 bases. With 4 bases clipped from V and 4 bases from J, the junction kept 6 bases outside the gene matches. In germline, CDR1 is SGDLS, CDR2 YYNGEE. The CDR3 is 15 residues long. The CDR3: CASSSLAGGADTQYF. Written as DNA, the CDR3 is TGTGCCAGCAGCTCCTTAGCGGGAGGAGCAGATACGCAGTATTTT.

CDR3 in DNA: TGTGCCAGCAGCCCCCAGGGCTCCCGGAGCAATCAGCCCCAGCATTTT. It yields the protein CASSPQGSRSNQPQHF. This chain links TRBV5-5 with TRBJ1-5; D may be TRBD1 (5 bases). In germline, CDR1 is SGHKS, CDR2 YYEKEE (reference sequence). This CDR3 contains 16 residues. The germline V and J ends were trimmed by 4 bases and 1 base, with 15 bases remaining between them.

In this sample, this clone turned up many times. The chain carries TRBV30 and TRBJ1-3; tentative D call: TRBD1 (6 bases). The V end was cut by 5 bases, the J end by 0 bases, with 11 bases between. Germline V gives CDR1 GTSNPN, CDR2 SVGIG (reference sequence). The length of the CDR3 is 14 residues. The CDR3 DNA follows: TGTGCCTGGTGGACAGTAGGCTCTGGAAACACCATATATTTT. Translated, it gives CAWWTVGSGNTIYF. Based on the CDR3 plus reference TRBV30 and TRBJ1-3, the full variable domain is SQTIHQWPATLVQPVGSPLSLECTVEGTSNPNLYWYRQAAGRGLQLLFYSVGIGQISSEVPQNLSASRPQDRQFILSSKKLLLSDSGFYLCAWWTVGSGNTIYFGEGSWLTVV.

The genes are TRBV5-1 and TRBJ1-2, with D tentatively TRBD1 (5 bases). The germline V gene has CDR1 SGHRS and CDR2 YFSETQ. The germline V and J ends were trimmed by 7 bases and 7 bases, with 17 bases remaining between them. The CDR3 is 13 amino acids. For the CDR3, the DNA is TGCGCCAGCGGAATTGGCAGGGCATCTGGCTACACCTTC. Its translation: CASGIGRASGYTF.

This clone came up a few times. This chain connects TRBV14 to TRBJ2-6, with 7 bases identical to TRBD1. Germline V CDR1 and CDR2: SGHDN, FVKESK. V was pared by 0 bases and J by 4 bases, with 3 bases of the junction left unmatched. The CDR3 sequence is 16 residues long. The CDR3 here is CASSQEQGFGANVLTF. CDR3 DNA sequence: TGTGCCAGCAGCCAAGAACAGGGGTTCGGGGCCAACGTCCTGACTTTC.

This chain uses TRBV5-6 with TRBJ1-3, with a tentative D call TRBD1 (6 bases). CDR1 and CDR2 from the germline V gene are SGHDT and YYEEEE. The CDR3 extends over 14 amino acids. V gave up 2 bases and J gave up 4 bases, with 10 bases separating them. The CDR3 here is CASSFGGLGNTIYF. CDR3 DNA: TGTGCCAGCAGCTTCGGGGGCCTAGGAAACACCATATATTTT.

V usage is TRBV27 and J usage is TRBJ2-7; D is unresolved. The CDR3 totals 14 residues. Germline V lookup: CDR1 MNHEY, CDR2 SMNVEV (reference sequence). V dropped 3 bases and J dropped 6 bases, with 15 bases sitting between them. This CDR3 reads CASSFLASQSEQYF. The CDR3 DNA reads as TGTGCCAGCAGTTTCCTGGCCTCGCAGTCCGAGCAGTACTTC.

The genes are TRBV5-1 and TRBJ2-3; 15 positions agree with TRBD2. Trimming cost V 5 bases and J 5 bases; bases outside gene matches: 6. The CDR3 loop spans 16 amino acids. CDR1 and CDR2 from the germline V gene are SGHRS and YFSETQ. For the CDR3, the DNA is TGCGCCAGCAGGAGACTGGGACTAGCGGGAGGAGATACGCAGTATTTT. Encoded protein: CASRRLGLAGGDTQYF.

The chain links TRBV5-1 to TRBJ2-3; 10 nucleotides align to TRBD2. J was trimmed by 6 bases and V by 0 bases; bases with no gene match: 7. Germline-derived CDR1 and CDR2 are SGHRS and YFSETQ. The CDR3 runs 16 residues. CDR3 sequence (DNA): TGCGCCAGCAGCTTGGGGTTAGCGGGAGGATTCGATACGCAGTATTTT. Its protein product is CASSLGLAGGFDTQYF.

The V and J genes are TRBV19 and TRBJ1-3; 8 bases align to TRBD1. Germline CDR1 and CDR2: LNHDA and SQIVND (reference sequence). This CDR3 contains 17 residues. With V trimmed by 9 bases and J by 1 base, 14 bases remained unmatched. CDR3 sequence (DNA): TGTGCCAGCGGTAATTACTGGACAGGGACTTCTGGAAACACCATATATTTT. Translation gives CASGNYWTGTSGNTIYF.

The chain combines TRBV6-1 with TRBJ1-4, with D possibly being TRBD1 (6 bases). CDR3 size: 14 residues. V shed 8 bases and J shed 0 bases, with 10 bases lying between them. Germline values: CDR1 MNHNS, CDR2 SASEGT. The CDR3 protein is CASEGGTTNEKLFF. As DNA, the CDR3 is TGTGCCAGCGAAGGGGGAACAACTAATGAAAAACTGTTTTTT.

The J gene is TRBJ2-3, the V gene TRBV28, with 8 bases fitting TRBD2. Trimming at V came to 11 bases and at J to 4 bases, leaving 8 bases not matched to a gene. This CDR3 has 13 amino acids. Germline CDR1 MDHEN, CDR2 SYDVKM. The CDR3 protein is CAAGGQGPDTQYF. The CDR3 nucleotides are TGTGCCGCGGGAGGTCAGGGGCCAGATACGCAGTATTTT.

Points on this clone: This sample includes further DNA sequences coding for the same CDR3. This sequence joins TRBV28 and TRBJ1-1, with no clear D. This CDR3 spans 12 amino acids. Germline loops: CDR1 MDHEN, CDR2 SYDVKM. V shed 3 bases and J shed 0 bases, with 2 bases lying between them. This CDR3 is CASSFMNTEAFF. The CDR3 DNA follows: TGTGCCAGCAGTTTTATGAACACTGAAGCTTTCTTT.